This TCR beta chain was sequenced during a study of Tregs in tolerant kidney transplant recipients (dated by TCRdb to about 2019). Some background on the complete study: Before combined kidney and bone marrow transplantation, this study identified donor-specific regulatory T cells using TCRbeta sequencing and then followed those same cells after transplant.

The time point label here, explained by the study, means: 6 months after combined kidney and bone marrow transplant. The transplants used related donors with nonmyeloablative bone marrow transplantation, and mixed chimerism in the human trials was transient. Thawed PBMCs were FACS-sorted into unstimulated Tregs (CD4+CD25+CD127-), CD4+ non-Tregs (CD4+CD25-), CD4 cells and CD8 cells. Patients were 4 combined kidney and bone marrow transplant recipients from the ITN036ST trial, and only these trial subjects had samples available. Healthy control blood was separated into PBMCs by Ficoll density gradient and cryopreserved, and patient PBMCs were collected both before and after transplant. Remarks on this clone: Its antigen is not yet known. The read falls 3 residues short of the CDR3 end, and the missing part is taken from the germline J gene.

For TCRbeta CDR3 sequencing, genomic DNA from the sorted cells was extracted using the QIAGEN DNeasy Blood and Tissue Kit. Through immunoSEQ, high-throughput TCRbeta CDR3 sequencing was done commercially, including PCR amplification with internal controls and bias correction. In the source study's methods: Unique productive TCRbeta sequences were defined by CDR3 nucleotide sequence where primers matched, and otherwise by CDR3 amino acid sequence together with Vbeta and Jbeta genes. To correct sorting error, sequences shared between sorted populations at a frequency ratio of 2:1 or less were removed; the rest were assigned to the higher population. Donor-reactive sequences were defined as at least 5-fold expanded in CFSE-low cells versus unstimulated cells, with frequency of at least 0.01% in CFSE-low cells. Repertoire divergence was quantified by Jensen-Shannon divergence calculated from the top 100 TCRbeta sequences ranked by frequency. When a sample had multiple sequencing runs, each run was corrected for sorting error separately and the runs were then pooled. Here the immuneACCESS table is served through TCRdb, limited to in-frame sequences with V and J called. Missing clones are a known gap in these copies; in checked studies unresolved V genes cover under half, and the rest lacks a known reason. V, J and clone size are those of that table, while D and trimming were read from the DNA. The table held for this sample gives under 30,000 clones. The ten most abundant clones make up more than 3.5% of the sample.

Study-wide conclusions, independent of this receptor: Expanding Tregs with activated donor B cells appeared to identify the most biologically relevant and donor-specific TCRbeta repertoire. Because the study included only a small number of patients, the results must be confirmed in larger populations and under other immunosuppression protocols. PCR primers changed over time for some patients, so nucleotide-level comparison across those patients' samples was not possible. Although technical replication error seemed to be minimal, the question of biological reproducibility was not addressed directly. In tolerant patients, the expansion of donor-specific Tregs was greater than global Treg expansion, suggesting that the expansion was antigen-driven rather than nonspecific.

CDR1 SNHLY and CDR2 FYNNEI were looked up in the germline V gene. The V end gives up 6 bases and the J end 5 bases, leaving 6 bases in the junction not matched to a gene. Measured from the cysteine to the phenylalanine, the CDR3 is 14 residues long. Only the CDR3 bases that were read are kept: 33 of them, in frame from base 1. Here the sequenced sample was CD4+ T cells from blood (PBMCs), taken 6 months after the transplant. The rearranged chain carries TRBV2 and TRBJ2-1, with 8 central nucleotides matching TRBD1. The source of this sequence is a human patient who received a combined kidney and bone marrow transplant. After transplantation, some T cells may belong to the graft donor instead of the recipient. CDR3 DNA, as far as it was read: TGTGCCAGCAGGAGGACAGGGAACGACAATGAG. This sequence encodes CASRRTGNDNE. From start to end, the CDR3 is CASRRTGNDNEQFF.